Sequencing of this TCR beta chain was carried out in a study of cytomegalovirus exposure and HLA in healthy donors. The CDR3 is 16 amino acids. Germline V CDR1 and CDR2: LNHDA, SQIVND (reference sequence). Trimming shortened V by 4 bases and J by 4 bases, and 17 bases separated the two germline ends. The primer mix had 60 Vbeta and 13 Jbeta primers. Sequencing was performed with immunoSEQ multiplex PCR; in TCRdb, only in-frame clones are kept and a portion is missing. This sample's clone table lists 25,000 to 40,000 clones. The chain couples TRBV19 to TRBJ2-1; D perhaps matches TRBD1 (6 bases). The origin of this receptor is a female donor in good health and CMV-seronegative. The sequencing input was PBMCs. For the CDR3, the DNA is TGTGCCAGTAGTAAGGACAGCGAGACGGTTTACAATGAGCAGTTCTTC. Amino acid sequence: CASSKDSETVYNEQFF.